The clone carrying this TCR beta chain was picked up many times. What it recognizes is unknown. The sample comes from a study of response to subunit inactivated influenza vaccine. Study findings and constraints: After each seasonal influenza vaccination, few new T cells are recruited, the authors suggested.

TCRdb re-derived calls from the RT-PCR reads in MiXCR, one entry per CDR3 protein. The sample records approximately 310,000 distinct CDR3 sequences, 20% to 25% being singletons. Germline trimming cut 4 bases from V and 10 bases from J; bases unmatched to any gene: 6. Per germline, CDR1 MNHEY and CDR2 SVGAGI. The CDR3 consists of 14 residues. The sample consisted of PBMCs from blood, taken 21 months after vaccination. V gene TRBV6-5 combines with J gene TRBJ1-6, with 8 bases fitting TRBD1. This TCR was recovered from a man between 50 and 75 years old who received an inactivated influenza vaccine. CDR3 sequence reads: CASSSGQGRSPLHF. As DNA, the CDR3 is TGTGCCAGCAGTTCCGGACAGGGAAGGTCACCCCTCCACTTT.